Below, one T cell receptor beta chain is given with its context. What it binds is not known. The sample originates from a study of shared clonotypes between healthy human individuals. Overall study results and limits: Clonotypes that were shared across a handful of donors made up around 4.6% of naive CD4 clonotypes.

Sequenced by immunoSEQ multiplex PCR; TCRdb stores in-frame clones only, minus some. Counted here are 2 million to 3 million clones, approximately 90% occurring once; the ten biggest clones make up 0.11% to 0.15%. V lost 2 bases and J lost 7; bases outside the gene matches: 2. CDR1 and CDR2 (germline): ENHRY, SYGVKD. The CDR3 totals 14 residues. The donor population consisted of healthy HIV-negative adults with no recent acute infections or vaccinations. Sequencing was done on a sample of naive CD4+ T cells sorted from blood. As for subset: CD45RA+ positively selected. This chain links TRBV10-3 with TRBJ2-1; 10 bases agree with TRBD1. The sequence was obtained from a man aged 18 to 29 in good health. The CDR3 reads CAISEGDRGNEQFF. Written as DNA, the CDR3 is TGTGCCATCAGTGAGGGGGACAGGGGAAATGAGCAGTTCTTC.